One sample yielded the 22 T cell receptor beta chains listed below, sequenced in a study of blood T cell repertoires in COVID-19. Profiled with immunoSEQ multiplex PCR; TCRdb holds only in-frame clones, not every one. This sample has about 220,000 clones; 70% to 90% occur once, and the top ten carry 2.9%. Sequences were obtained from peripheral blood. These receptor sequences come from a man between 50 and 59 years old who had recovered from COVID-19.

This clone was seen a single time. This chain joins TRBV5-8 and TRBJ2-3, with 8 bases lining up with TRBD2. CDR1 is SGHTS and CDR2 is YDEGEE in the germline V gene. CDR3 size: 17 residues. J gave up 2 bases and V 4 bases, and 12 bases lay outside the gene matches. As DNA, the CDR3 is TGTGCCAGCAGCCCTGGACTAGCCGCGACTACCACAGATACGCAGTATTTT. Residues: CASSPGLAATTTDTQYF.

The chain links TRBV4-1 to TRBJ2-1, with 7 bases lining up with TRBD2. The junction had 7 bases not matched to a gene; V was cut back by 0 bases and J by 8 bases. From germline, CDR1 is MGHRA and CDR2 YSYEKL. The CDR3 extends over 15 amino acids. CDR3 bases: TGCGCCAGCAGCCAAGAGTGGGAGGGCCAGGATGAGCAGTTCTTC. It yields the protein CASSQEWEGQDEQFF.

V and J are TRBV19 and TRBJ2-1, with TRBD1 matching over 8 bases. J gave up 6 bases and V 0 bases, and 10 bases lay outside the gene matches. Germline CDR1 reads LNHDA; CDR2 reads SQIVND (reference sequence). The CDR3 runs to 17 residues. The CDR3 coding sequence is TGTGCCAGTAGTATAGATCTACTGGACAGGGTTTTCAATGAGCAGTTCTTC. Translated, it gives CASSIDLLDRVFNEQFF. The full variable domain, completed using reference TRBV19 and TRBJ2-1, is DGGITQSPKYLFRKEGQNVTLSCEQNLNHDAMYWYRQDPGQGLRLIYYSQIVNDFQKGDIAEGYSVSREKKESFPLTVTSAQKNPTAFYLCASSIDLLDRVFNEQFFGPGTRLTVL.

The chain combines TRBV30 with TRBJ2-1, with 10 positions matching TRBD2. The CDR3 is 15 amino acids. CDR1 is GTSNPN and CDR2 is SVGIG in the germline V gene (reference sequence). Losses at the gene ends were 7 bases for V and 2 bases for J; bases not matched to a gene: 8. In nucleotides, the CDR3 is TGTGCCTTGACTCCGGGGACTAGCGCCTACAATGAGCAGTTCTTC. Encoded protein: CALTPGTSAYNEQFF.

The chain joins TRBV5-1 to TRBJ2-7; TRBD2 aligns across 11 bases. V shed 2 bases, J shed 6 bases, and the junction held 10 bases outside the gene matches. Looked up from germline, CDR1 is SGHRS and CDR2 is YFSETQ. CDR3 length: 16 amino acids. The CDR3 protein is CASSFSGRGTTGEQYF. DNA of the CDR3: TGCGCCAGCAGCTTTAGCGGGAGGGGAACGACGGGCGAGCAGTACTTC. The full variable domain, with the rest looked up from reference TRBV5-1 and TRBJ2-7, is KAGVTQTPRYLIKTRGQQVTLSCSPISGHRSVSWYQQTPGQGLQFLFEYFSETQRNKGNFPGRFSGRQFSNSRSEMNVSTLELGDSALYLCASSFSGRGTTGEQYFGPGTRLTVT.

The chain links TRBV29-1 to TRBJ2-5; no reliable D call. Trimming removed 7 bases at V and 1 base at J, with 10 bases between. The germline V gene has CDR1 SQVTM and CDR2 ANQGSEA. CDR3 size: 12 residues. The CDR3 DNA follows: TGCAGCGCCACAGTTTTCCAAGAGACCCAGTACTTC. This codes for CSATVFQETQYF.

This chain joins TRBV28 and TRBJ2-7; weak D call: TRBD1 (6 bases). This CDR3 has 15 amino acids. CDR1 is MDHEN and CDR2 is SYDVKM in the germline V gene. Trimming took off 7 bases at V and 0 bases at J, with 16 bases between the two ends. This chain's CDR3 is CASTMGAGTSYEQYF. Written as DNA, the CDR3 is TGTGCCAGCACCATGGGGGCAGGGACCTCCTACGAGCAGTACTTC.

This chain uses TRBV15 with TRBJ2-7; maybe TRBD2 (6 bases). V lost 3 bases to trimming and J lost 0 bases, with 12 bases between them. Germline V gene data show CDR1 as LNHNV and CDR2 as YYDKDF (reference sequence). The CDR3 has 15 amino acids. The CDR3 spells CATSSGLLSSYEQYF. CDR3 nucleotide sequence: TGTGCCACCAGCAGCGGACTACTGAGCTCCTACGAGCAGTACTTC.

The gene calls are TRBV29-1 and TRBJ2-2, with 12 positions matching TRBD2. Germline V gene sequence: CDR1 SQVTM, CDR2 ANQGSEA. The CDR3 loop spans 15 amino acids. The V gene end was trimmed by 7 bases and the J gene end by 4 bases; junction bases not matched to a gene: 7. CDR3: CSAASGRDLTGELFF. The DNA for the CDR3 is TGCAGCGCAGCTAGCGGGAGGGATCTCACCGGGGAGCTGTTTTTT.

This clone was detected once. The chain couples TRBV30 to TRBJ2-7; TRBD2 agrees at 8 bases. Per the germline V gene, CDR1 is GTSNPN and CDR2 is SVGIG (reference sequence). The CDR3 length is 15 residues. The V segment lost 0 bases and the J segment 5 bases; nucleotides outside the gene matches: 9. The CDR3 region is CAWSVFLAGPNEQYF. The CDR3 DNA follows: TGTGCCTGGAGTGTGTTTCTAGCGGGTCCTAACGAGCAGTACTTC. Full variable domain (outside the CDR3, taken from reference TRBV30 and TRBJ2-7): SQTIHQWPATLVQPVGSPLSLECTVEGTSNPNLYWYRQAAGRGLQLLFYSVGIGQISSEVPQNLSASRPQDRQFILSSKKLLLSDSGFYLCAWSVFLAGPNEQYFGPGTRLTVT.

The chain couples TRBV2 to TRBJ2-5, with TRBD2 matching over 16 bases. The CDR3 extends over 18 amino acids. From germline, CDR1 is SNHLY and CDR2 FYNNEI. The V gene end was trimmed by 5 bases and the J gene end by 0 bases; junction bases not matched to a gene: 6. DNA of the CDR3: TGTGCCAGCAGTCTAGGGGGACTAGCGGGAGGGTACCAAGAGACCCAGTACTTC. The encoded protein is CASSLGGLAGGYQETQYF.

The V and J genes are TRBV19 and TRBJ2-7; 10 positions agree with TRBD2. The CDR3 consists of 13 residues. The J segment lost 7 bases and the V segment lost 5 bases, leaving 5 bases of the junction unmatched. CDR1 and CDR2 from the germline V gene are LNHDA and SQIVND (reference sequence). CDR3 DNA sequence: TGTGCCAGTAGTCTGGGACTAGCGTGGGAGCAGTACTTC. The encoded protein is CASSLGLAWEQYF.

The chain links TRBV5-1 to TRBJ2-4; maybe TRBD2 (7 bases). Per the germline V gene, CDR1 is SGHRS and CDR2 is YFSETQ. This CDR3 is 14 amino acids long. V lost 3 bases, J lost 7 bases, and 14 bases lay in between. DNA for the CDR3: TGCGCCAGCAGCTCCCGGGGGGCCAGGAACATTCAGTACTTC. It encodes CASSSRGARNIQYF.

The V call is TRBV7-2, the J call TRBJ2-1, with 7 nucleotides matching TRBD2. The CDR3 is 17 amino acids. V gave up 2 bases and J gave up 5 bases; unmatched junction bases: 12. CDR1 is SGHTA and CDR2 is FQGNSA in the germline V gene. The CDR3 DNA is TGTGCCAGCAGCTTAAAAGGAGGTGGGAGGGCCAACAATGAGCAGTTCTTC. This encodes CASSLKGGGRANNEQFF.

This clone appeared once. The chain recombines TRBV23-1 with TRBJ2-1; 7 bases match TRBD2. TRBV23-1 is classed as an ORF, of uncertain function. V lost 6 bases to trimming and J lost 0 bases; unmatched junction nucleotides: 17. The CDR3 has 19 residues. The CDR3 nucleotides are TGCGCCAGCAGAAGCAGCGGGACCCCATTAGTGGGCTCCTACAATGAGCAGTTCTTC. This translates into CASRSSGTPLVGSYNEQFF.

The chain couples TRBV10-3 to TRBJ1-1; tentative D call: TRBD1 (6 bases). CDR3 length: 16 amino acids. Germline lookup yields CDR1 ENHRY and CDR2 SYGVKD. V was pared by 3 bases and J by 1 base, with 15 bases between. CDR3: CAISDRGQIQNTEAFF. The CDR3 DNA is TGTGCCATCAGTGACCGCGGACAGATCCAGAACACTGAAGCTTTCTTT.

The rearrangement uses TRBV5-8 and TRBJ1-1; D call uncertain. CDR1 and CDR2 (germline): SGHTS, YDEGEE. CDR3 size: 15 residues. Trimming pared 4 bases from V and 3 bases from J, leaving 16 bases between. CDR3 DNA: TGTGCCAGCAGCCGACCCGGGAGGTTGGACACTGAAGCTTTCTTT. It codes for CASSRPGRLDTEAFF.

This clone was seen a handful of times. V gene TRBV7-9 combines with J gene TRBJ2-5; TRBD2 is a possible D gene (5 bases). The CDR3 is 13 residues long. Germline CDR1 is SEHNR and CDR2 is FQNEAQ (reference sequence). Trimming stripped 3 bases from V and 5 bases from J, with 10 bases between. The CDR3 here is CASSFGLSETQYF. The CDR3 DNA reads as TGTGCCAGCAGCTTTGGACTTTCGGAGACCCAGTACTTC.

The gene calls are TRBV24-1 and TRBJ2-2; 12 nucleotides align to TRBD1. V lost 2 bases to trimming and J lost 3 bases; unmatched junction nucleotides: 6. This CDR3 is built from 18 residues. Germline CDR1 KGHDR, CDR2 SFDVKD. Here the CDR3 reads CATSDSGTGGLHTGELFF. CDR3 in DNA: TGTGCCACCAGTGATTCCGGGACAGGGGGCTTACACACCGGGGAGCTGTTTTTT.

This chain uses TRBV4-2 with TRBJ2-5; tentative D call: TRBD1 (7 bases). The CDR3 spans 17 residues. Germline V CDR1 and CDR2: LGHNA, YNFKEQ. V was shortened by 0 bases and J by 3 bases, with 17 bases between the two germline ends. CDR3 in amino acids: CASSQDQGGWGKETQYF. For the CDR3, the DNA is TGTGCCAGCAGCCAAGATCAGGGGGGTTGGGGCAAAGAGACCCAGTACTTC.

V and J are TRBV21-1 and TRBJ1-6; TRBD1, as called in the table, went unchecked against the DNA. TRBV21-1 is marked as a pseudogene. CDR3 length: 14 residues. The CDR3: CASRTGQGNSPLHF. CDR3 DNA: TGTGCCAGTAGAACGGGACAGGGAAATTCACCCCTCCACTTT.

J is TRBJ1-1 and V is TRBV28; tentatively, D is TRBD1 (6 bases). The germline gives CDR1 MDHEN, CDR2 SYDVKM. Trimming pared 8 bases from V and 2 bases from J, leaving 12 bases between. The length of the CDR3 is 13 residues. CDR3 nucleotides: TGTGCCAGCCTAAGGGGGGGAAACACTGAAGCTTTCTTT. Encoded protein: CASLRGGNTEAFF. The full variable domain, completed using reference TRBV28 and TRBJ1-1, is DVKVTQSSRYLVKRTGEKVFLECVQDMDHENMFWYRQDPGLGLRLIYFSYDVKMKEKGDIPEGYSVSREKKERFSLILESASTNQTSMYLCASLRGGNTEAFFGQGTRLTVV.